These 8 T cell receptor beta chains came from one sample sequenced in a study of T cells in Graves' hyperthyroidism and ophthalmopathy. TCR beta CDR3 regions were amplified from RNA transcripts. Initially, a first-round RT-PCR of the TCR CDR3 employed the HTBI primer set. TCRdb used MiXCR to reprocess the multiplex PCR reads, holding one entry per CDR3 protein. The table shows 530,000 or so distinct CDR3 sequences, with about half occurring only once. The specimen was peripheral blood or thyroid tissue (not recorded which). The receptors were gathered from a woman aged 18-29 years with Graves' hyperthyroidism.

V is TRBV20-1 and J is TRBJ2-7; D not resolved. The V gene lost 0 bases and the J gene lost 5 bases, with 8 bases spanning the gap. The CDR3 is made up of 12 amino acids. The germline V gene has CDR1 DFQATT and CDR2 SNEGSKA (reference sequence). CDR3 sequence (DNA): TGCAGTGCTAGAGATCAGGAAGACGAGCAGTACTTC. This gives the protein CSARDQEDEQYF.

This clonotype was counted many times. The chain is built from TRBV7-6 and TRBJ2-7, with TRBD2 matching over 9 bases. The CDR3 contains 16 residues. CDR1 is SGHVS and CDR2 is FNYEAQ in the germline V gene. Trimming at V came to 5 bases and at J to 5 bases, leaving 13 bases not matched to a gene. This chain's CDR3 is CASSETYRTSAHEQYF. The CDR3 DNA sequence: TGTGCCAGCAGCGAAACCTATAGGACTAGCGCTCACGAGCAGTACTTC.

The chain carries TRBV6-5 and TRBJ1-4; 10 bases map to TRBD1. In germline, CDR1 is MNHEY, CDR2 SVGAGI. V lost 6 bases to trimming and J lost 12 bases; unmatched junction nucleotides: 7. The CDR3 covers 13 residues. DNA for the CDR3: TGTGCCAGCAGCTACGACGGACAGGGGGAACTGTTTTTT. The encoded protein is CASSYDGQGELFF.

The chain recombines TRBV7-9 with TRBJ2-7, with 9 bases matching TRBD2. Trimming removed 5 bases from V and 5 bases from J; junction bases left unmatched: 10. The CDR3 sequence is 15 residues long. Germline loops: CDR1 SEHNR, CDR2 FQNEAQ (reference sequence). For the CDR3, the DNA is TGTGCCAGCAGCCGGAGCGGGAGGAACACAGACGAGCAGTACTTC. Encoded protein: CASSRSGRNTDEQYF.

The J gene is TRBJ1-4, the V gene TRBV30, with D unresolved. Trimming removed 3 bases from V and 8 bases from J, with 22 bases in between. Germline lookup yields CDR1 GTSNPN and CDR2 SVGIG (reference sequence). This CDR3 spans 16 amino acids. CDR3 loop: CAWSAGDLSESEKLFF. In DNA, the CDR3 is TGTGCCTGGAGCGCCGGAGATTTATCCGAAAGCGAAAAACTGTTTTTT.

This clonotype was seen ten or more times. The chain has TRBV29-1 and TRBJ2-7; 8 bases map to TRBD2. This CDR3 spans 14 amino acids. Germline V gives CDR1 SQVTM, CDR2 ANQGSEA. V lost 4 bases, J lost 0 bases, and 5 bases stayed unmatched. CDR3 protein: CSVVSGSSSYEQYF. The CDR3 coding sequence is TGCAGCGTTGTAAGCGGGAGTTCCTCCTACGAGCAGTACTTC.

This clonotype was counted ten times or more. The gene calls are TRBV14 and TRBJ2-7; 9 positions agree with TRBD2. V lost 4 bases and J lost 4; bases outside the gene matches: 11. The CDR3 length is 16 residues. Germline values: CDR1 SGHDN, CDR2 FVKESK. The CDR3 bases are TGTGCCAGCAGCCCATTGGCTAGCGGGAAACCATACGAGCAGTACTTC. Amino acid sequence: CASSPLASGKPYEQYF.

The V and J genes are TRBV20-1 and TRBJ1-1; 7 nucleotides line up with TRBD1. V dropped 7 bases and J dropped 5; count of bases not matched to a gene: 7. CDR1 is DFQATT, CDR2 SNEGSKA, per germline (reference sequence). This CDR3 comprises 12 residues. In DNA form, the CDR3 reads TGCAGTGTCACAGGGGATCAAACTGAAGCTTTCTTT. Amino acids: CSVTGDQTEAFF.